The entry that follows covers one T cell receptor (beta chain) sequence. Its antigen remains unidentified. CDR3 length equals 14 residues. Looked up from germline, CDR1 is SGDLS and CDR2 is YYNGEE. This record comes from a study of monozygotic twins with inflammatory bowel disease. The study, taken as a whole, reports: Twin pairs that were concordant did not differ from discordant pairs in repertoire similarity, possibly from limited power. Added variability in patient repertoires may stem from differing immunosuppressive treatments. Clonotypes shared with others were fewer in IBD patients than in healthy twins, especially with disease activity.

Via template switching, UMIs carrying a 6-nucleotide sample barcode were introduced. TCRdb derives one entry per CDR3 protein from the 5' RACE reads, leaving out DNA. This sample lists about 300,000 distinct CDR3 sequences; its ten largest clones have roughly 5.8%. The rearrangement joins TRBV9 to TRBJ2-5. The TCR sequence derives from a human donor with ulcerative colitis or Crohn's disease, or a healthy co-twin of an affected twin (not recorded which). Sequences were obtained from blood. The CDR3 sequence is CASSVEGSLETQYF.